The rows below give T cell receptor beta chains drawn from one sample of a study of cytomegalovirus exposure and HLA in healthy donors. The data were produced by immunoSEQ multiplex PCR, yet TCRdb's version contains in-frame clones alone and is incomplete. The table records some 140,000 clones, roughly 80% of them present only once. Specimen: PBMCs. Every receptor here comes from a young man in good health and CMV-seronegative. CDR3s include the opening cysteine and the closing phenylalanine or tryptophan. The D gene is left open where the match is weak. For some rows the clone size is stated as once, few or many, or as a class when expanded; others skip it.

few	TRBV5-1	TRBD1	CASRGGDRVEAFF
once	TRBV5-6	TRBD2	CASSFLSGDNQETQYF
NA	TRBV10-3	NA	CAISVQQGDYNEQFF
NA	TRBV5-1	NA	CASSFSGQSGNGYTF
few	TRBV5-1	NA	CASSLTGTHTEAFF
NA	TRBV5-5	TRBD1	CASSSPGQGPTEAFF
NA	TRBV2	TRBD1	CASSPGQSSYEQYF
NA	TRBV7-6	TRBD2	CASSLGGGGTYNEQFF
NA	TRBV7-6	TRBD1	CASSHRDRVYEQYF
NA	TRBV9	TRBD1	CASSVQGGPGNTIYF
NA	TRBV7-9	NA	CASSSAGGDDYTF
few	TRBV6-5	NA	CASSKGGAEAFF
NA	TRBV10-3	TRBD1	CAISESRQGHQPQHF
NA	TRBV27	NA	CASSLSNWGGNEQYF
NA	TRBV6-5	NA	CASNSQTGSGYEQYF
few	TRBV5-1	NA	CASKVSSSYEQYF